This T cell receptor (beta chain) was sequenced during a study of cytomegalovirus exposure and HLA in healthy donors. This clone appeared a single time. Its antigen remains unknown. Among the donors, all were healthy bone marrow donors. At sampling all donors were nominally healthy, likely with unrecorded immune exposures. Trimming cost V 0 bases and J 10 bases, with 16 bases left between them. CDR1 WNHNN and CDR2 SYGVQD come from the germline V gene (reference sequence). The CDR3 runs to 15 residues. PCR used 60 Vbeta primers and 13 Jbeta primers. Profiling relied on immunoSEQ multiplex PCR, and the TCRdb table lists in-frame clones only, not all of them. Among about 130,000 clones listed, around four fifths were seen once. General study points: Later analysis showed TCR association rates varying by HLA locus, highest for DRB1 and lowest for HLA-C. In a later analysis, TCR beta V- and J-gene trimming was associated with a missense DCLRE1C variant.

The specimen sequenced was PBMCs. The sequence was obtained from a boy younger than 18 in good health and CMV-seronegative. This chain uses TRBV10-1 with TRBJ2-1; possible D gene TRBD1, 5 bases. CDR3 DNA: TGCGCCAGCAGTGAGTCAGGGGTGTGGTATCGAGAGCAGTTCTTC. Translation gives CASSESGVWYREQFF.